One and the same sample provided the 9 T cell receptor beta chains below, sequenced in a study of T cell changes during pregnancy in multiple sclerosis. The assay was immunoSEQ multiplex PCR, and TCRdb's table has in-frame clones only and misses some. The repertoire includes around 52,000 clones, over 80% of them detected once, and around 0.16% sits in the top ten. The sample was CD4+ T cells from peripheral blood mononuclear cells, taken after pregnancy. These receptors came from a female donor in good health, enrolled as a control in a pregnancy study.

The chain carries TRBV6-1 and TRBJ2-5; D call uncertain. Per the germline V gene, CDR1 is MNHNS and CDR2 is SASEGT. This CDR3 is built from 13 residues. Trimming stripped 1 base from V and 3 bases from J, with 6 bases between. CDR3 sequence (DNA): TGTGCCAGCAGTGAAGACGGTGAAGAGACCCAGTACTTC. The encoded protein is CASSEDGEETQYF.

The rearrangement links TRBV6-6 to TRBJ2-7; 12 nucleotides line up with TRBD2. The CDR3 runs 13 residues. Germline loops: CDR1 MNHNY, CDR2 SVGAGI (reference sequence). V shed 9 bases and J 3 bases; nucleotides not matched to a gene: 3. CDR3 protein: CASTSGGYYEQYF. The CDR3 coding sequence is TGTGCCAGTACTAGCGGGGGGTACTACGAGCAGTACTTC.

The chain uses TRBV5-1 and TRBJ2-5; D is perhaps TRBD1 (5 bases). V dropped 2 bases and J dropped 1 base, with 9 bases sitting between them. The CDR3 length is 14 residues. Germline V lookup: CDR1 SGHRS, CDR2 YFSETQ. Here the CDR3 reads CASSFNRIQETQYF. DNA for the CDR3: TGCGCCAGCAGCTTCAACAGGATCCAAGAGACCCAGTACTTC.

The chain employs TRBV14 and TRBJ1-1; 7 bases line up with TRBD1. J lost 4 bases, V lost 4 bases, and 6 bases had no gene match. The germline V gene has CDR1 SGHDN and CDR2 FVKESK. The CDR3 has 14 residues. The chain's CDR3 is CASSLQQGITEAFF. CDR3 bases: TGTGCCAGCAGCCTTCAACAGGGGATCACTGAAGCTTTCTTT.

The gene calls are TRBV27 and TRBJ1-6; possibly TRBD1 for D (6 bases). Germline V CDR1 and CDR2: MNHEY, SMNVEV (reference sequence). V lost 7 bases to trimming and J lost 16 bases, with 20 bases between them. This CDR3 contains 13 residues. In DNA form, the CDR3 reads TGTGCCAGCAAGGGTGGCGACAGGTTTGAGCTCCACTTT. This codes for CASKGGDRFELHF.

The genes are TRBV19 and TRBJ1-5; the D gene is possibly TRBD1 (6 bases). Looked up from germline, CDR1 is LNHDA and CDR2 is SQIVND (reference sequence). The CDR3 runs 15 residues. Trimming removed 7 bases at V and 4 bases at J, with 17 bases between. The chain's CDR3 is CASTIIGTQNQPQHF. In DNA, the CDR3 is TGTGCCAGTACCATTATCGGGACACAAAATCAGCCCCAGCATTTT.

This clone was observed a single time. The chain has TRBV18 and TRBJ1-1, with TRBD1 matching 9 bases. V was pared by 5 bases and J by 5 bases, with 12 bases of the junction left unmatched. Looked up from germline, CDR1 is KGHSH and CDR2 is LQKENI. The CDR3 spans 16 residues. The CDR3 DNA follows: TGTGCCAGCTCATTTACAGGGGGCCCGGTCATAACTGAAGCTTTCTTT. This gives the protein CASSFTGGPVITEAFF. The full variable domain, in which reference TRBV18 and TRBJ1-1 provide the parts outside the CDR3, is NAGVMQNPRHLVRRRGQEARLRCSPMKGHSHVYWYRQLPEEGLKFMVYLQKENIIDESGMPKERFSAEFPKEGPSILRIQQVVRGDSAAYFCASSFTGGPVITEAFFGQGTRLTVV.

This sequence joins TRBV9 and TRBJ1-5, with 7 positions matching TRBD1. This CDR3 has 16 amino acids. Germline V lookup: CDR1 SGDLS, CDR2 YYNGEE. With 0 bases clipped from V and 0 bases from J, the junction kept 3 bases outside the gene matches. In DNA, the CDR3 is TGTGCCAGCAGCGTAGGGACAGGTAGTAGCAATCAGCCCCAGCATTTT. Its translation is CASSVGTGSSNQPQHF.

The chain carries TRBV15 and TRBJ1-2, with D possibly matching TRBD1 (5 bases). V lost 0 bases, J lost 6 bases, and 11 bases lay in between. The length of the CDR3 is 14 residues. Germline lookup yields CDR1 LNHNV and CDR2 YYDKDF (reference sequence). The DNA for the CDR3 is TGTGCCACCAGCAGAGATCGGGGGAGGAATGGCTACACCTTC. This codes for CATSRDRGRNGYTF.